A selection of T cell receptor beta chains follows, all from one sample in a study of blood T cell repertoires in COVID-19. Here immunoSEQ multiplex PCR was the method, and the copy in TCRdb shows in-frame clones only, minus some. The table lists about 94,000 clones, more than 70% of them singletons. Sequencing input: peripheral blood. Receptor source: a human donor with acute or convalescent COVID-19. The donor label of this sample is uncertain. Both conserved end residues are part of each CDR3. Each record gives: CDR3 protein, CDR3 DNA, J gene, D gene, CDR3 length, clone size, V gene. D genes are given only for firm matches. Size is omitted from some rows. Given values are once, few, many or a class for expanded clones.

CDR3 protein: CASSLQSGGASPREQYF
CDR3 DNA: TGTGCCAGCAGCTTACAGTCGGGGGGGGCGTCCCCTAGGGAGCAGTACTTC
J gene: TRBJ2-7
D gene: TRBD2
CDR3 length: 17
clone size: many
V gene: TRBV11-3

CDR3 protein: CASSNLDWTGANVLTF
CDR3 DNA: TGTGCCAGTAGTAATCTTGACTGGACTGGGGCCAACGTCCTGACTTTC
J gene: TRBJ2-6
D gene: NA
CDR3 length: 16
clone size: NA
V gene: TRBV19

CDR3 protein: CAWVHSGANVLTF
CDR3 DNA: TGTGCCTGGGTCCACTCCGGGGCCAACGTCCTGACTTTC
J gene: TRBJ2-6
D gene: NA
CDR3 length: 13
clone size: NA
V gene: TRBV30

CDR3 protein: CASSRGGDQDTQYF
CDR3 DNA: TGTGCCAGCAGCCGCGGGGGGGACCAAGATACGCAGTATTTT
J gene: TRBJ2-3
D gene: TRBD2
CDR3 length: 14
clone size: NA
V gene: TRBV9

CDR3 protein: CASSSLTGYTF
CDR3 DNA: TGTGCCAGCAGTTCCCTAACTGGCTACACCTTC
J gene: TRBJ1-2
D gene: NA
CDR3 length: 11
clone size: NA
V gene: TRBV6-5

CDR3 protein: CAWGSRGGSETQYF
CDR3 DNA: TGTGCCTGGGGGAGTCGGGGGGGCTCGGAGACCCAGTACTTC
J gene: TRBJ2-5
D gene: TRBD2
CDR3 length: 14
clone size: NA
V gene: TRBV30

CDR3 protein: CASSLSGAKNQPQHF
CDR3 DNA: TGTGCCAGCAGTTTATCAGGGGCCAAAAATCAGCCCCAGCATTTT
J gene: TRBJ1-5
D gene: NA
CDR3 length: 15
clone size: NA
V gene: TRBV27

CDR3 protein: CASSAERGYEQYF
CDR3 DNA: TGTGCCAGCAGCGCCGAACGGGGGTACGAGCAGTACTTC
J gene: TRBJ2-7
D gene: NA
CDR3 length: 13
clone size: NA
V gene: TRBV7-3

CDR3 protein: CAWTLSDRGRQYF
CDR3 DNA: TGTGCCTGGACCCTATCCGACAGGGGTCGGCAGTACTTC
J gene: TRBJ2-7
D gene: TRBD1
CDR3 length: 13
clone size: NA
V gene: TRBV30

CDR3 protein: CASGRGTSSEKLFF
CDR3 DNA: TGTGCCAGCGGGAGGGGAACTTCAAGCGAAAAACTGTTTTTT
J gene: TRBJ1-4
D gene: NA
CDR3 length: 14
clone size: NA
V gene: TRBV27

CDR3 protein: CASSLGQGGGQPQHF
CDR3 DNA: TGTGCCAGCAGCCTGGGACAGGGGGGAGGTCAGCCCCAGCATTTT
J gene: TRBJ1-5
D gene: TRBD1
CDR3 length: 15
clone size: NA
V gene: TRBV3-1/TRBV3-2

CDR3 protein: CARSQTGQGGYNEQFF
CDR3 DNA: TGTGCCCGTAGCCAGACGGGACAGGGTGGGTACAATGAGCAGTTCTTC
J gene: TRBJ2-1
D gene: TRBD1
CDR3 length: 16
clone size: NA
V gene: TRBV30

CDR3 protein: CASRFYGQKGNTIYF
CDR3 DNA: TGTGCAAGTCGCTTCTACGGACAGAAGGGAAACACCATATATTTT
J gene: TRBJ1-3
D gene: NA
CDR3 length: 15
clone size: NA
V gene: TRBV12-2

CDR3 protein: CASCGTPLTETQYF
CDR3 DNA: TGTGCCAGCTGTGGGACTCCCCTAACTGAGACCCAGTACTTC
J gene: TRBJ2-5
D gene: NA
CDR3 length: 14
clone size: NA
V gene: TRBV28

CDR3 protein: CASSFDRWAGGYTF
CDR3 DNA: TGTGCCAGCAGCTTCGACCGGTGGGCTGGAGGCTACACCTTC
J gene: TRBJ1-2
D gene: NA
CDR3 length: 14
clone size: NA
V gene: TRBV11-2

CDR3 protein: CASSVRRDSPSYEQYF
CDR3 DNA: TGTGCCAGCAGCGTCCGCCGGGACAGTCCCTCCTACGAGCAGTACTTC
J gene: TRBJ2-7
D gene: TRBD1
CDR3 length: 16
clone size: NA
V gene: TRBV9

CDR3 protein: CASSYRMDRAYEQYF
CDR3 DNA: TGTGCCAGCAGTTACCGTATGGACAGGGCCTACGAGCAGTACTTC
J gene: TRBJ2-7
D gene: TRBD1
CDR3 length: 15
clone size: NA
V gene: TRBV6-5

CDR3 protein: CASSQDRAVYEQYF
CDR3 DNA: TGTGCCAGCAGCCAAGACAGGGCGGTGTACGAGCAGTACTTC
J gene: TRBJ2-7
D gene: NA
CDR3 length: 14
clone size: NA
V gene: TRBV4-2

CDR3 protein: CASPSGGHYGYTF
CDR3 DNA: TGCGCCAGCCCCTCCGGGGGGCACTATGGCTACACCTTC
J gene: TRBJ1-2
D gene: NA
CDR3 length: 13
clone size: NA
V gene: TRBV23-1

CDR3 protein: CSVVILQETQYF
CDR3 DNA: TGCAGCGTTGTAATCCTCCAAGAGACCCAGTACTTC
J gene: TRBJ2-5
D gene: NA
CDR3 length: 12
clone size: NA
V gene: TRBV29-1

CDR3 protein: CASRGTGSNYGYTF
CDR3 DNA: TGTGCCAGCAGGGGAACAGGGTCTAACTATGGCTACACCTTC
J gene: TRBJ1-2
D gene: NA
CDR3 length: 14
clone size: NA
V gene: TRBV25-1

CDR3 protein: CASSPQGLPNEKLFF
CDR3 DNA: TGTGCCAGCAGTCCACAGGGGTTGCCTAATGAAAAACTGTTTTTT
J gene: TRBJ1-4
D gene: TRBD1
CDR3 length: 15
clone size: NA
V gene: TRBV2

CDR3 protein: CASRDSPTDTQYF
CDR3 DNA: TGTGCCAGTAGGGACTCTCCGACAGATACGCAGTATTTT
J gene: TRBJ2-3
D gene: NA
CDR3 length: 13
clone size: NA
V gene: TRBV27

CDR3 protein: CASTLRGTGELFF
CDR3 DNA: TGTGCCAGCACTCTGCGGGGAACCGGGGAGCTGTTTTTT
J gene: TRBJ2-2
D gene: NA
CDR3 length: 13
clone size: NA
V gene: TRBV14

CDR3 protein: CASSDRGGTDTQYF
CDR3 DNA: TGTGCCAGCTCCGACAGGGGGGGCACAGATACGCAGTATTTT
J gene: TRBJ2-3
D gene: TRBD1
CDR3 length: 14
clone size: NA
V gene: TRBV19

CDR3 protein: CASSQGTGQPQHF
CDR3 DNA: TGTGCCAGCAGCCAAGGGACAGGTCAGCCCCAGCATTTT
J gene: TRBJ1-5
D gene: TRBD1
CDR3 length: 13
clone size: NA
V gene: TRBV3-1/TRBV3-2

CDR3 protein: CASSPSSTEAFF
CDR3 DNA: TGTGCCAGCAGCCCCTCGAGCACTGAAGCTTTCTTT
J gene: TRBJ1-1
D gene: NA
CDR3 length: 12
clone size: NA
V gene: TRBV11-3

CDR3 protein: CASSRGLQETQYF
CDR3 DNA: TGTGCCAGCAGCAGGGGACTGCAAGAGACCCAGTACTTC
J gene: TRBJ2-5
D gene: NA
CDR3 length: 13
clone size: NA
V gene: TRBV5-4

CDR3 protein: CASSRGNTIYF
CDR3 DNA: TGTGCCAGCAGCAGGGGAAACACCATATATTTT
J gene: TRBJ1-3
D gene: NA
CDR3 length: 11
clone size: NA
V gene: TRBV12-3/TRBV12-4

CDR3 protein: CASSPGQRSYTF
CDR3 DNA: TGTGCCAGCAGTCCAGGACAGAGGAGCTACACCTTC
J gene: TRBJ1-2
D gene: NA
CDR3 length: 12
clone size: NA
V gene: TRBV12-3/TRBV12-4